The clone carrying this T cell receptor beta chain was found once. No antigen is known for it. This sample stems from a study of OX40 agonist ivuxolimab in advanced cancers. As for the study in general: The mean age was roughly 60 years, ranging from 23 to 79, with around four fifths of participants male.

The study's findings and limits: The study found among the lowest clonal expansion in partial responders at 0.1-3.0 mg/kg. In CD8+ T cells, expanded clones were on average more numerous than in CD4+.

This CDR3 is built from 17 residues. CDR1 KGHSH and CDR2 LQKENI come from the germline V gene. The junction had 11 bases not matched to a gene; V was cut back by 3 bases and J by 4 bases. The protocol was immunoSEQ multiplex PCR, while the TCRdb copy is restricted to in-frame clones and leaves out a portion. Found here are about 150,000 clones, 90% to 95% of them singletons; the top ten hold about 0.3%. This sequence originates from an adult with an advanced solid tumor such as melanoma, head and neck, liver or kidney cancer. The genes are TRBV18 and TRBJ1-4; TRBD1 agrees at 7 bases. Sequencing used CD4+ or CD8+ T cells sorted from blood, obtained in a trial of the OX40 agonist ivuxolimab. In DNA form, the CDR3 reads TGTGCCAGCTCACCTAGTGGACAGGACCAATTTAATGAAAAACTGTTTTTT. Translating it yields CASSPSGQDQFNEKLFF.